Shown below are 3 T cell receptor beta chains from a single sample sequenced in a study of T-cell memory formation after mild COVID-19. TCRdb passed the 5' RACE reads through MiXCR, listing each CDR3 protein once. The data show around 300,000 distinct CDR3 sequences, about 13% seen once. Sequencing was carried out using PBMCs or a T cell subset sorted from them (not recorded which). Source of these receptors: a man in his late teens or twenties who had mild COVID-19 (a few samples of this study predate the infection). Cell type and time point are not known.

This chain connects TRBV28 to TRBJ2-3; 8 bases match TRBD1. The germline V gene has CDR1 MDHEN and CDR2 SYDVKM. This CDR3 has 14 residues. V was pared by 6 bases and J by 6 bases, with 8 bases of the junction left unmatched. The CDR3, as DNA: TGTGCCAGCAGCCTGACAGGGGCTGGGGATACGCAGTATTTT. It codes for CASSLTGAGDTQYF.

This chain joins TRBV7-2 and TRBJ2-1, with D maybe TRBD2 (6 bases). The CDR3 extends over 16 amino acids. V lost 2 bases to trimming and J lost 5 bases, with 16 bases between them. Looked up from germline, CDR1 is SGHTA and CDR2 is FQGNSA. The CDR3 loop is CASSLWGGESNNEQFF. The DNA for the CDR3 is TGTGCCAGCAGCTTATGGGGCGGGGAGAGTAACAATGAGCAGTTCTTC.

The chain couples TRBV9 to TRBJ1-6; 8 bases fit TRBD1. CDR1 is SGDLS, CDR2 YYNGEE, per germline. The CDR3 has 16 amino acids. V lost 4 bases, J lost 10 bases, and 13 bases stayed unmatched. Written as DNA, the CDR3 is TGTGCCAGCAGCCCCGGGATCGGACAGGGATTATCACCCCTCCACTTT. Translation: CASSPGIGQGLSPLHF.